A selection of T cell receptor beta chains follows, all from one sample in a study of T cell responses to AZD1222 COVID-19 vaccine. Here immunoSEQ multiplex PCR was the method, and the copy in TCRdb shows in-frame clones only, minus some. The sample holds 190,000 or so clones, under 95% seen once. Sequences were derived from peripheral blood, sampled 28 days after the second AZD1222 dose. These receptors all come from an adult who received the AZD1222 COVID-19 vaccine. Both conserved end residues are part of each CDR3. D genes are given only for firm matches. The size of a clone is reported for some rows only, either as once, few or many, or as a class for expanded clones.

D	V	J	size	DNA	CDR3
-	TRBV4-1	TRBJ2-1	-	TGCGCCAGCAGCCACTTACTCAATGAGCAGTTCTTC	CASSHLLNEQFF
-	TRBV11-2	TRBJ2-2	-	TGTGCCAGCAGCCGCCCCGTGGACAGAGCTTACACCGGGGAGCTGTTTTTT	CASSRPVDRAYTGELFF
TRBD1	TRBV29-1	TRBJ2-1	-	TGCAGCGTTGAAGTTGCAGGGGGTTCTTGGGATGAGCAGTTCTTC	CSVEVAGGSWDEQFF
-	TRBV24-1	TRBJ2-1	-	TGTGCCACCAGTGATTTGAGCGCCGAGCAGTTCTTC	CATSDLSAEQFF
TRBD1	TRBV14	TRBJ1-2	-	TGTGCCAGCAGCCAAGGATACCAGGACAGGGGATTTCACTATGGCTACACCTTC	CASSQGYQDRGFHYGYTF
-	TRBV12-3/TRBV12-4	TRBJ1-5	once	TGTGCCAGCAGTTTTGCAGGGTACCAGCCCCAGCATTTT	CASSFAGYQPQHF
TRBD1	TRBV6-1	TRBJ1-5	-	TGTGCCAGCAGTGAATATGGGACAGATAGCAATCAGCCCCAGCATTTT	CASSEYGTDSNQPQHF
-	TRBV28	TRBJ1-2	-	TGTGCCAGCAGTTCAACCCTTGAGGGCTACACCTTC	CASSSTLEGYTF
-	TRBV7-6	TRBJ2-2	once	TGTGCCAGCAGCCCTAACAGGGGAGGGGGCATGGGTGCCGGGGAGCTGTTTTTT	CASSPNRGGGMGAGELFF
-	TRBV7-3	TRBJ2-6	-	TGTGCCAGCAGCTTAGATCCAGGGGTGAACTCTGGGGCCAACGTCCTGACTTTC	CASSLDPGVNSGANVLTF
-	TRBV10-1	TRBJ2-7	-	TGCGCCAGCAGTGAGACAGACTACGAGCAGTACTTC	CASSETDYEQYF
-	TRBV7-8	TRBJ2-4	once	TGTGCCAGCAGCTTAAGTAACGGGACTGCCAAAAACATTCAGTACTTC	CASSLSNGTAKNIQYF
-	TRBV24-1	TRBJ2-1	-	TGTGCCGCCTCGGAGCCGAATGAGCAGTTCTTC	CAASEPNEQFF
-	TRBV7-2	TRBJ1-2	-	TGTGCCAGCAGCTTAGGACGGGGGGCCTATGGCTACACCTTC	CASSLGRGAYGYTF
-	TRBV5-1	TRBJ1-4	-	TGCGCCAGCAGCTTGGACCCACCAGATGAAAAACTGTTTTTT	CASSLDPPDEKLFF
TRBD2	TRBV7-3	TRBJ2-3	-	TGTGCCAGCAGCCTAGCGGGGTATCTCACAGATACGCAGTATTTT	CASSLAGYLTDTQYF
TRBD2	TRBV5-1	TRBJ2-1	-	TGCGCCAGCAGCCCCGGAGCGGGGGGCTTCGGCGAGCAGTTCTTC	CASSPGAGGFGEQFF
-	TRBV9	TRBJ1-6	once	TGTGCCAGCAGCGTTAATCTTGTAGGGCCTTCACCCCTCCACTTT	CASSVNLVGPSPLHF
TRBD2	TRBV5-6	TRBJ2-7	-	TGTGCCAGCAGCTCACTAGCGGGGACTTACAACTCCTACGAGCAGTACTTC	CASSSLAGTYNSYEQYF
-	TRBV11-2	TRBJ1-2	-	TGTGCCAGCAGCTTAATGGACTTGGGACAACACAATGGCTACACCTTC	CASSLMDLGQHNGYTF
-	TRBV5-8	TRBJ1-1	-	TGTGCCAGCAGCTTGGCCTCCGGGACTGAAGCTTTCTTT	CASSLASGTEAFF
-	TRBV19	TRBJ1-2	-	TGTGCCAGTAGTACCACCAGGGAGGGCCGGGGTGGCTACACCTTC	CASSTTREGRGGYTF
TRBD1	TRBV7-2	TRBJ1-5	few	TGTGCCAGCAGCTGGACGGGACAGGGAGGCAATCAGCCCCAGCATTTT	CASSWTGQGGNQPQHF